This T cell receptor (beta chain) came from a study of T cell responses to AZD1222 COVID-19 vaccine. The study, taken as a whole, reports: With dominance at 160-218 and 743-854, vaccine-associated CD4 TCRs spanned spike. The study reported that nearly half of spike-specific TCRs target unmutated variant regions.

For this clone: The antigen is unknown.

The length of the CDR3 is 18 residues. From germline, CDR1 is LNHDA and CDR2 SQIVND (reference sequence). The V gene end was trimmed by 11 bases and the J gene end by 0 bases; junction bases not matched to a gene: 18. Profiled with immunoSEQ multiplex PCR; TCRdb holds only in-frame clones, not every one. The sample lists 160,000 or so clones, approximately 90% occurring once. The origin of this receptor is an adult in good health. The chain employs TRBV19 and TRBJ1-5, with 8 nucleotides matching TRBD1. The material was peripheral blood, obtained on day 0 of MenACWY control vaccination. Here the CDR3 DNA reads TGTGCCGGACATAGGACAGGGTTTGGACCGTTTAGCAATCAGCCCCAGCATTTT. Its protein is CAGHRTGFGPFSNQPQHF.